The 30 T cell receptor beta chains below come from one sample, sequenced in a study of T cells expressing NK-cell markers. TCRdb re-called the 5' RACE reads and gives one entry per CDR3 protein, without DNA. Found here are roughly 420,000 distinct CDR3 sequences; the top ten clones hold under 7.5%. Sequenced input: blood T cells: a sorted CD56 or NKG2C T cell subset, CD4+ or CD8+ T cells, or bulk PBMC T cells (not recorded which). The receptors were sampled from a woman between 18 and 70 years old in good health.

The rearrangement uses TRBV18 and TRBJ2-7; TCRdb calls TRBD2, which cannot be checked without DNA. This CDR3 contains 15 residues. Looked up from germline, CDR1 is KGHSH and CDR2 is LQKENI. The CDR3 loop reads CASSPYRDSSYEQYF. The entire variable domain, with the rest obtained from reference TRBV18 and TRBJ2-7, is as follows: NAGVMQNPRHLVRRRGQEARLRCSPMKGHSHVYWYRQLPEEGLKFMVYLQKENIIDESGMPKERFSAEFPKEGPSILRIQQVVRGDSAAYFCASSPYRDSSYEQYFGPGTRLTVT.

V gene TRBV20-1 combines with J gene TRBJ1-6. From germline, CDR1 is DFQATT and CDR2 SNEGSKA (reference sequence). The CDR3 runs to 13 residues. This chain's CDR3 is CSASLGNNSPLHF.

V usage is TRBV25-1 and J usage is TRBJ2-1; without DNA, the TCRdb call of TRBD1 cannot be checked. The germline V gene encodes CDR1 MGHDK and CDR2 SYGVNS. The CDR3 runs 17 residues. The CDR3 protein is CASSEDVGESWSPEQFF.

The chain combines TRBV6-5 with TRBJ1-2; the D call of TRBD1 rests on TCRdb alone, since no DNA is present to check it. This CDR3 comprises 15 residues. The germline V gene has CDR1 MNHEY and CDR2 SVGAGI. The CDR3 here is CASSYEAGANYGYTF.

The J gene is TRBJ2-7, the V gene TRBV18. Germline CDR1 is KGHSH and CDR2 is LQKENI. The CDR3 is made up of 14 amino acids. The chain's CDR3 is CASSPMARDHEQYF. Complete variable domain (other parts from reference TRBV18 and TRBJ2-7): NAGVMQNPRHLVRRRGQEARLRCSPMKGHSHVYWYRQLPEEGLKFMVYLQKENIIDESGMPKERFSAEFPKEGPSILRIQQVVRGDSAAYFCASSPMARDHEQYFGPGTRLTVT.

The chain is built from TRBV30 and TRBJ1-4; TCRdb outputs TRBD1, but without DNA this stays unchecked. CDR1 is GTSNPN, CDR2 SVGIG, per germline (reference sequence). This CDR3 contains 15 residues. The CDR3 loop is CAWSGTGWTNEKLFF.

The CDR3 reads CASTRGTGDRGYTF. The J gene is TRBJ1-2, the V gene TRBV7-2; the TRBD1 assignment by TCRdb is unverifiable without DNA. The CDR3 is made up of 14 amino acids. Germline values: CDR1 SGHTA, CDR2 FQGNSA. Complete variable domain (other parts from reference TRBV7-2 and TRBJ1-2): GAGVSQSPSNKVTEKGKDVELRCDPISGHTALYWYRQSLGQGLEFLIYFQGNSAPDKSGLPSDRFSAERTGGSVSTLTIQRTQQEDSAVYLCASTRGTGDRGYTFGSGTRLTVV.

This chain connects TRBV10-3 to TRBJ1-1. The CDR3 is 16 residues long. CDR1 and CDR2 (germline): ENHRY, SYGVKD. The CDR3 is CAISGANPPENTEAFF.

The V call is TRBV9, the J call TRBJ2-3; TCRdb selects TRBD2, and the lack of DNA leaves this call unchecked. Germline V gene sequence: CDR1 SGDLS, CDR2 YYNGEE. The CDR3 is 16 amino acids. CDR3 amino acids: CASSVGRTKSTDTQYF.

This chain joins TRBV29-1 and TRBJ1-2; TCRdb outputs TRBD1, but without DNA this stays unchecked. CDR1 is SQVTM and CDR2 is ANQGSEA in the germline V gene. This CDR3 spans 14 amino acids. CDR3 region: CSVEDTTAEYGYTF.

V and J are TRBV25-1 and TRBJ2-1. Germline values: CDR1 MGHDK, CDR2 SYGVNS. The CDR3 is made up of 14 amino acids. The CDR3 region is CASSGVSGYNEQFF. Using reference TRBV25-1 and TRBJ2-1 for the parts outside the CDR3, the full variable domain is EADIYQTPRYLVIGTGKKITLECSQTMGHDKMYWYQQDPGMELHLIHYSYGVNSTEKGDLSSESTVSRIRTEHFPLTLESARPSHTSQYLCASSGVSGYNEQFFGPGTRLTVL.

V is TRBV27 and J is TRBJ2-5. This CDR3 has 12 residues. Germline CDR1 and CDR2: MNHEY and SMNVEV (reference sequence). The CDR3 region is CASSFVGETQYF.

The rearrangement joins TRBV20-1 to TRBJ1-5. The CDR3 loop spans 14 amino acids. Per the germline V gene, CDR1 is DFQATT and CDR2 is SNEGSKA (reference sequence). The CDR3 spells CSANGQKHNQPQHF.

The J gene is TRBJ2-1, the V gene TRBV7-9; the TCRdb call, TRBD2, lacks DNA for checking. The CDR3 sequence is 15 residues long. The germline V gene has CDR1 SEHNR and CDR2 FQNEAQ (reference sequence). The CDR3 reads CASSLFGGSGNEQFF. Full variable domain (remainder filled in from reference TRBV7-9 and TRBJ2-1): DTGVSQNPRHKITKRGQNVTFRCDPISEHNRLYWYRQTLGQGPEFLTYFQNEAQLEKSRLLSDRFSAERPKGSFSTLEIQRTEQGDSAMYLCASSLFGGSGNEQFFGPGTRLTVL.

The J gene is TRBJ2-5, the V gene TRBV7-9. The CDR3 sequence is 14 residues long. Per the germline V gene, CDR1 is SEHNR and CDR2 is FQNEAQ (reference sequence). The CDR3 sequence is CASSLVEAGETQYF. Complete variable domain (other parts from reference TRBV7-9 and TRBJ2-5): DTGVSQNPRHKITKRGQNVTFRCDPISEHNRLYWYRQTLGQGPEFLTYFQNEAQLEKSRLLSDRFSAERPKGSFSTLEIQRTEQGDSAMYLCASSLVEAGETQYFGPGTRLLVL.

The chain combines TRBV11-2 with TRBJ2-2; TCRdb outputs TRBD1, but without DNA this stays unchecked. CDR3 length: 15 residues. Looked up from germline, CDR1 is SGHAT and CDR2 is FQNNGV. CDR3 residues: CASSLASTTGGELFF.

The chain couples TRBV28 to TRBJ2-7. Germline V gene data show CDR1 as MDHEN and CDR2 as SYDVKM. This CDR3 has 14 residues. The CDR3: CASSVYRGSYEQYF.

The J gene is TRBJ2-7, the V gene TRBV9. This CDR3 is 13 amino acids long. The germline V gene has CDR1 SGDLS and CDR2 YYNGEE. The CDR3: CASSVGLSYEQYF. The variable domain in full, with the rest retrieved from reference TRBV9 and TRBJ2-7, is DSGVTQTPKHLITATGQRVTLRCSPRSGDLSVYWYQQSLDQGLQFLIQYYNGEERAKGNILERFSAQQFPDLHSELNLSSLELGDSALYFCASSVGLSYEQYFGPGTRLTVT.

The V and J genes are TRBV29-1 and TRBJ2-7. The CDR3 runs 16 residues. Germline values: CDR1 SQVTM, CDR2 ANQGSEA. The CDR3 loop reads CSVEVSATPSTYEQYF.

The CDR3 region is CASRKEAMNTEAFF. The chain uses TRBV7-9 and TRBJ1-1. The CDR3 has 14 residues. From germline, CDR1 is SEHNR and CDR2 FQNEAQ (reference sequence). Filled out from reference TRBV7-9 and TRBJ1-1, the complete variable domain reads DTGVSQNPRHKITKRGQNVTFRCDPISEHNRLYWYRQTLGQGPEFLTYFQNEAQLEKSRLLSDRFSAERPKGSFSTLEIQRTEQGDSAMYLCASRKEAMNTEAFFGQGTRLTVV.

The chain has TRBV6-1 and TRBJ2-4; TCRdb's D call, TRBD2, is unchecked because there is no DNA. Germline-derived CDR1 and CDR2 are MNHNS and SASEGT. The CDR3 sequence is 16 residues long. CDR3 region: CASSLSGLAGRNIQYF.

The J gene is TRBJ2-2, the V gene TRBV7-9; absent DNA, TCRdb's TRBD1 call cannot be checked. Germline V gene data show CDR1 as SEHNR and CDR2 as FQNEAQ (reference sequence). The CDR3 consists of 14 residues. The CDR3 sequence: CASSPGTATGELFF.

The genes are TRBV6-1 and TRBJ2-5; TCRdb lists TRBD2, though no DNA is available to test this call. CDR1 is MNHNS, CDR2 SASEGT, per germline. This CDR3 has 15 amino acids. This CDR3 is CASKPAGGPQETQYF.

This chain uses TRBV5-6 with TRBJ2-6; the TCRdb call, TRBD1, lacks DNA for checking. Germline values: CDR1 SGHDT, CDR2 YYEEEE. The CDR3 length is 15 residues. The CDR3 is CASSEDRAGANVLTF. The complete variable domain, with remaining parts taken from reference TRBV5-6 and TRBJ2-6, reads DAGVTQSPTHLIKTRGQQVTLRCSPKSGHDTVSWYQQALGQGPQFIFQYYEEEERQRGNFPDRFSGHQFPNYSSELNVNALLLGDSALYLCASSEDRAGANVLTFGAGSRLTVL.

The chain links TRBV12-3 or TRBV12-4 to TRBJ1-1; with no DNA, the TCRdb D assignment of TRBD1 cannot be verified. The CDR3 runs to 14 residues. The CDR3 sequence: CASSPRGGNTEAFF.

The gene calls are TRBV19 and TRBJ1-2; checking the TCRdb D call of TRBD1 is not possible without DNA. This CDR3 is 16 amino acids long. The V gene's germline CDR1 is LNHDA and CDR2 SQIVND (reference sequence). CDR3 sequence: CASSPPLRGRVYGYTF.

The chain employs TRBV7-9 and TRBJ1-3. The CDR3 is 15 residues long. The germline CDR1 and CDR2 sequences are SEHNR and FQNEAQ (reference sequence). The CDR3 loop is CASSLIGSSGNTIYF.

The gene calls are TRBV12-3 or TRBV12-4 and TRBJ2-5; without DNA, the TCRdb call of TRBD2 cannot be checked. This CDR3 comprises 16 residues. CDR3 sequence reads: CASSFSQGGGGETQYF.

The rearrangement links TRBV20-1 to TRBJ2-3. The CDR3 extends over 11 amino acids. Germline V gene sequence: CDR1 DFQATT, CDR2 SNEGSKA (reference sequence). The CDR3 reads CSASFTDTQYF.

The chain joins TRBV20-1 to TRBJ1-3. The CDR3 has 13 residues. The germline gives CDR1 DFQATT, CDR2 SNEGSKA (reference sequence). The CDR3 reads CSAGTALGNTIYF.